One TCR beta chain is described in this entry. Its antigen specificity is not known. Per-nucleotide qualities are absent, and no much larger clonotype sits a single base away. The CDR3 regions of human TCRbeta chains were analyzed by immunosequencing. For the original study's pipeline: TCRs in the repertoires were compared against a reference library of SARS-CoV-2-specific TCRs that had been generated with the MIRA antigen-specificity platform. Breadth was defined as the fraction of unique TCRs that were SARS-CoV-2-associated, and depth was defined as the fraction of total T cells that were SARS-CoV-2-associated. Using the MIRA data, each spike-specific TCR was assigned both to the spike region to which the TCR was reactive and to a CD4 or CD8 class. Log10-transformed breadth and depth values were compared by one-way ANOVA with Sidak's multiple comparisons tests. TCRdb provides this immuneACCESS table in a form limited to in-frame rearrangements. Some clones are lacking; in checked studies, under half of them reflect an unresolved V gene, and why the rest are absent is not known. V, J and clone size are taken as reported in that table, and D and trimming were inferred from the DNA itself. The table for this sample lists some 96,000 clones; 88% of them were counted only once. The top ten constitute 2.8% of the sample.

Explained via the paper, the time point label denotes: baseline before first vaccination. Vaccinee samples came from UK trials COV001 and COV002, including a single-blind randomized controlled phase 2/3 trial of AZD1222 (ChAdOx1 nCoV-19) in healthy adults. For TCRbeta chain sequencing, PBMC samples were collected from trial participants at day 0 and at day 28 after the second dose. V is clipped by 5 bases and J by 0 bases, and the sequence between their germline boundaries is 10 bases long. From cysteine to phenylalanine, the CDR3 is 15 amino acids long. The DNA shown is the 45-base CDR3, in frame from base 1. As encoded in the germline V gene, CDR1 is SGHTA while CDR2 is FQGTGA. These data originate in a study of T cell responses to AZD1222 COVID-19 vaccine (dated by TCRdb to the early 2020s). Looking at the study overall: AZD1222 recipients given second doses at about 4 weeks or at about 12 weeks were pooled, since spike-specific TCR depth and breadth were not found to differ between the two schedules. A total of approximately 240 trial participants underwent TCR sequencing, of whom 200 to 220 had received two doses of AZD1222 and 26 had received two doses of the MenACWY control vaccine. Trial participants were enrolled by age into 18-55, 56-69 and 70-plus year subgroups, with about 150, 27 and 61 TCR-sequenced participants respectively. The paper's findings and limits, for the study overall: The 56-69-year group was small, and its depth increase did not reach significance, likely because of low power. Conclusions about previously exposed vaccinees were limited because only six AZD1222 recipients were SARS-CoV-2 seropositive at baseline. CD4 TCRs associated with the vaccine covered the entire spike protein, and the dominant responses were in regions 160-218 and 743-854. After two AZD1222 doses, spike-specific TCR breadth and depth were significantly higher than at day 0 and than in MenACWY recipients. Participants were mostly white British, with more females than males. The authors suggested clonal diversity may have been underestimated. Because no day 14 peak-response samples were available, repertoires were characterized only after the peak T cell response. Reportedly, close to half of the unique spike-specific TCRs recognized epitopes lying outside the regions that are mutated in the B.1.351 and B.1.1.7 variants.

The sequenced sample was peripheral blood, obtained on day 0 of AZD1222 vaccination. This TCR derives from an adult in good health. This receptor chain uses TRBV7-3 and TRBJ2-2, with the D gene not clear enough to name. In nucleotides, the sequence is TGTGCCAGCAGCCAAGGACGCGCGAACACCGGGGAGCTGTTTTTT. Its protein is CASSQGRANTGELFF.